This entry describes one T cell receptor beta chain. The target antigen is unknown. V was pared by 0 bases and J by 11 bases, with 13 bases between. Germline lookup yields CDR1 SGHNT and CDR2 YENEEA. The CDR3 contains 13 residues. The source of the sample is a study of OX40 agonist ivuxolimab in advanced cancers. Study-level background: At doses from 0.01 to 10 mg/kg, patients were given intravenous ivuxolimab every 2 weeks.

Clones were read by immunoSEQ multiplex PCR, and TCRdb kept only the in-frame ones, dropping some. This sample has tens of thousands of clones, with around 87% found just once. Regarding the study as a whole: Expanded peripheral T-cell antigen specificity went undetermined.

The source was CD4+ or CD8+ T cells sorted from blood, collected in a trial of the OX40 agonist ivuxolimab. This chain uses TRBV11-3 with TRBJ1-1; D remains ambiguous. This clonotype originated in an adult with an advanced solid tumor such as melanoma, head and neck, liver or kidney cancer. The CDR3 DNA is TGTGCCAGCAGCTTAGAAGGCGGGTTGGGGGCTTTCTTT. Translation gives CASSLEGGLGAFF.